These 19 T cell receptor beta chains originate from one sample sequenced in a study of T cell clonality in common variable immunodeficiency. Profiled with immunoSEQ multiplex PCR; TCRdb holds only in-frame clones, not every one. The sample holds tens of thousands of clones, and no clone turns up only once. The sequenced sample consisted of peripheral blood mononuclear cells. Every receptor here comes from a person between 18 and 75 years old in good health.

This clone was detected many times. The read comes to an end 3 residues before the CDR3 does, leaving the germline J gene to fill in the end. The chain joins TRBV9 to TRBJ2-1; TRBD2 aligns across 15 bases. Germline values: CDR1 SGDLS, CDR2 YYNGEE. The CDR3 totals 16 residues. J gave up 7 bases and V 3 bases, and 5 bases lay outside the gene matches. The CDR3: CASSAFGLAGGNEQFF. Incomplete CDR3 DNA: TGTGCCAGCAGCGCCTTCGGACTAGCGGGAGGGAATGAG.

In this sample, this clone turned up many times. The sequence runs out 3 residues before the end of the CDR3; the remainder is reconstructed from the germline J gene. The J gene is TRBJ2-3, the V gene TRBV10-3; weak D call: TRBD1 (6 bases). The CDR3 runs to 14 residues. The germline V and J ends were trimmed by 4 bases and 2 bases, with 10 bases remaining between them. Germline CDR1 reads ENHRY; CDR2 reads SYGVKD. CDR3 sequence reads: CAISGGQHTDTQYF. The sequenced part of the CDR3 DNA is TGTGCCATCAGTGGAGGACAGCACACAGATACG.

This clone was recorded many times. The DNA ends 3 residues before the CDR3 does, and the rest of the CDR3 is filled in from the germline J gene. V usage is TRBV20-1 and J usage is TRBJ2-1, with no clear D. The V end lost 5 bases, the J end lost 0 bases, and 11 bases lay between the germline ends. This CDR3 is 14 amino acids long. CDR1 is DFQATT and CDR2 is SNEGSKA in the germline V gene (reference sequence). CDR3 sequence reads: CSASRVSSYNEQFF. The DNA read from the CDR3 is TGCAGTGCTTCGCGCGTAAGCTCCTACAATGAG.

This clone was seen many times. The DNA ends 3 residues before the CDR3 does, and the rest of the CDR3 is filled in from the germline J gene. The gene calls are TRBV18 and TRBJ2-5; D call uncertain. Trimming shortened V by 3 bases and J by 0 bases, and 5 bases separated the two germline ends. This CDR3 region has 13 residues. Germline V lookup: CDR1 KGHSH, CDR2 LQKENI. The part of the CDR3 DNA that was read is TGTGCCAGCTCACCTCTATACCAAGAGACC. Translation: CASSPLYQET. The full CDR3 sequence reads CASSPLYQETQYF.

This clone was counted at least ten times. Sequencing ends 3 residues short of the CDR3 end; the germline J gene provides the rest. This chain links TRBV6-2 or TRBV6-3 with TRBJ1-1, with unresolved D. Germline loops: CDR1 MNHEY, CDR2 SVGEGT. There are 11 residues in the CDR3. The CDR3 here is CASSYLNSAFF. Incomplete CDR3 DNA: TGTGCCAGCAGTTATTTAAATTCC.

This clone was counted at least ten times. Read sequence stops 3 residues before the CDR3 end, and the germline J gene provides the missing end. The chain uses TRBV18 and TRBJ1-5, with 7 nucleotides matching TRBD1. CDR3 length: 14 amino acids. CDR1 is KGHSH, CDR2 LQKENI, per germline. After removal of 5 bases from V and 3 bases from J, the junction contained 4 bases not matched to a gene. Partial CDR3 DNA: TGTGCCAGCTCAGGAGGACAGGACAATCAGCCC. Translated, it gives CASSGGQDNQP. The full-length CDR3 reads as CASSGGQDNQPQHF. Filled out from reference TRBV18 and TRBJ1-5, the complete variable domain reads NAGVMQNPRHLVRRRGQEARLRCSPMKGHSHVYWYRQLPEEGLKFMVYLQKENIIDESGMPKERFSAEFPKEGPSILRIQQVVRGDSAAYFCASSGGQDNQPQHFGDGTRLSIL.

A note on this clone: The read falls 3 residues short of the CDR3 end, and the missing part is taken from the germline J gene. The chain has TRBV2 and TRBJ2-1; 13 nucleotides line up with TRBD2. In germline, CDR1 is SNHLY, CDR2 FYNNEI. CDR3 length: 16 amino acids. The J segment lost 0 bases and the V segment lost 7 bases, leaving 3 bases of the junction unmatched. This chain's CDR3 is CASTGTSGASYNEQFF. The DNA read from the CDR3 is TGTGCCAGCACCGGGACTAGCGGGGCCTCCTACAATGAG. The full variable domain, rest sourced from reference TRBV2 and TRBJ2-1, is EPEVTQTPSHQVTQMGQEVILRCVPISNHLYFYWYRQILGQKVEFLVSFYNNEISEKSEIFDDQFSVERPDGSNFTLKIRSTKLEDSAMYFCASTGTSGASYNEQFFGPGTRLTVL.

This clone came up many times. The CDR3 end is not reached by the read, which stops 3 residues before it; the germline J gene fills it in. This chain connects TRBV14 to TRBJ2-7; D is possibly TRBD1 (6 bases). The germline V gene encodes CDR1 SGHDN and CDR2 FVKESK. This CDR3 contains 13 residues. V was cut by 4 bases and J by 3 bases, with 10 bases left in between. The CDR3 DNA, read in part, is TGTGCCAGCAGCCCGAAGACAGGCTACGAG. Translating gives CASSPKTGYE. The whole CDR3 sequence reads CASSPKTGYEQYF.

In its sample, this clone was seen many times. The read gets to within 3 residues of the CDR3 end, and the germline J gene fills in the rest. The J gene is TRBJ2-3, the V gene TRBV19; possibly TRBD1 for D (5 bases). The CDR3 extends over 15 amino acids. V shed 3 bases and J shed 0 bases, with 10 bases lying between them. CDR1 and CDR2 (germline): LNHDA, SQIVND (reference sequence). The CDR3 is CASSMGRSSTDTQYF. The CDR3 bases that were read are TGTGCCAGTAGTATGGGGCGGAGCAGCACAGATACG.

This clone was observed at least ten times. The missing CDR3 end, 3 residues past where the read stops, is filled in from the germline J gene. J is TRBJ1-3 and V is TRBV19, with TRBD1 identical over 7 bases. Germline V gene data show CDR1 as LNHDA and CDR2 as SQIVND (reference sequence). The J segment lost 0 bases and the V segment lost 9 bases, leaving 2 bases of the junction unmatched. This CDR3 comprises 13 residues. The CDR3 bases that were read are TGTGCCAGCAACAGGGGCTCTGGAAACACC. Encoded protein: CASNRGSGNT. The whole CDR3 protein is CASNRGSGNTIYF. Full variable domain (outside the CDR3, taken from reference TRBV19 and TRBJ1-3): DGGITQSPKYLFRKEGQNVTLSCEQNLNHDAMYWYRQDPGQGLRLIYYSQIVNDFQKGDIAEGYSVSREKKESFPLTVTSAQKNPTAFYLCASNRGSGNTIYFGEGSWLTVV.

At least ten counts were recorded for this clone. From the germline J gene comes the end of the CDR3, since the read stops 3 residues before it. The chain links TRBV4-1 to TRBJ2-1, with 12 nucleotides matching TRBD2. The CDR3 totals 15 residues. Germline CDR1 is MGHRA and CDR2 is YSYEKL. V lost 4 bases and J lost 8; bases outside the gene matches: 6. The CDR3 bases that were read are TGCGCCAGCAGCCCCCCTAGCGGGAGGGCCTATGAG. Translation gives CASSPPSGRAYE. The CDR3, in full, reads CASSPPSGRAYEQFF.

This clone was counted ten times or more. The sequence runs out 3 residues before the end of the CDR3; the remainder is reconstructed from the germline J gene. The V gene is TRBV28, the J gene TRBJ1-4; 10 bases agree with TRBD1. CDR1 MDHEN and CDR2 SYDVKM come from the germline V gene. J was trimmed by 7 bases and V by 3 bases; bases with no gene match: 2. The CDR3 runs 14 residues. CDR3 protein: CASSFGDRGEKLFF. The part of the CDR3 DNA that was read is TGTGCCAGCAGTTTCGGGGACAGGGGTGAAAAA.

A remark on this clone: The CDR3 end is not reached by the read, which stops 3 residues before it; the germline J gene fills it in. This rearrangement joins TRBV19 to TRBJ2-1; a possible D gene is TRBD2 (6 bases). V gave up 6 bases and J gave up 5 bases, with 14 bases separating them. Germline CDR1 LNHDA, CDR2 SQIVND (reference sequence). CDR3 length equals 14 residues. The CDR3 is CASRGSGVDNEQFF. CDR3 DNA, as far as it was read: TGTGCCAGTAGGGGGTCGGGGGTGGACAATGAG. Full variable domain (missing parts from reference TRBV19 and TRBJ2-1): DGGITQSPKYLFRKEGQNVTLSCEQNLNHDAMYWYRQDPGQGLRLIYYSQIVNDFQKGDIAEGYSVSREKKESFPLTVTSAQKNPTAFYLCASRGSGVDNEQFFGPGTRLTVL.

A remark on this clone: Read data end 3 residues before the CDR3 end; the end is taken from the germline J gene. The chain couples TRBV13 to TRBJ2-7; TRBD2 agrees at 9 bases. The CDR3 totals 16 residues. V lost 3 bases, J lost 5 bases, and 11 bases stayed unmatched. Germline lookup yields CDR1 PRHDT and CDR2 FYEKMQ (reference sequence). The CDR3 sequence is CASSLADSGSFHEQYF. CDR3 DNA (partial): TGTGCCAGCAGCTTGGCAGATAGCGGGAGTTTTCACGAG. The full variable domain, its missing parts supplied by reference TRBV13 and TRBJ2-7, is AAGVIQSPRHLIKEKRETATLKCYPIPRHDTVYWYQQGPGQDPQFLISFYEKMQSDKGSIPDRFSAQQFSDYHSELNMSSLELGDSALYFCASSLADSGSFHEQYFGPGTRLTVT.

This clone was seen at least ten times. The read falls 3 residues short of the CDR3 end, and the missing part is taken from the germline J gene. The chain links TRBV20-1 to TRBJ1-5, with D maybe TRBD1 (5 bases). The germline CDR1 and CDR2 sequences are DFQATT and SNEGSKA (reference sequence). The CDR3 runs to 12 residues. Trimming cost V 7 bases and J 4 bases, with 11 bases left between them. This chain's CDR3 is CSGARGNQPQHF. The CDR3 bases that were read are TGCAGTGGAGCTCGGGGGAATCAGCCC.

This clone was seen ten or more times. The read halts 3 residues ahead of the CDR3 end, with the missing end drawn from the germline J gene. The chain joins TRBV10-3 to TRBJ2-7, with 7 bases that match TRBD2. Germline V gene data show CDR1 as ENHRY and CDR2 as SYGVKD. Germline trimming cut 6 bases from V and 0 bases from J; bases unmatched to any gene: 5. The CDR3 covers 14 residues. CDR3 residues: CAIRPAGDSYEQYF. Partial CDR3 DNA: TGTGCCATCAGACCCGCGGGAGACTCCTACGAG.

This clone was detected many times. The read is 3 residues too short to cover the CDR3 end, so that end is filled in from the germline J gene. The rearrangement uses TRBV7-6 and TRBJ2-3, with TRBD1 matching 7 bases. Germline trimming cut 5 bases from V and 3 bases from J; bases unmatched to any gene: 11. CDR3 length equals 16 residues. CDR1 and CDR2 (germline): SGHVS, FNYEAQ. CDR3 DNA (partial): TGTGCCAGCAGCACACGACAGGGAGTTTCGACAGATACG. Amino acids: CASSTRQGVSTDT. The complete CDR3 reads CASSTRQGVSTDTQYF.

This clone was detected ten times or more. The observed sequence ends 3 residues before the CDR3 terminus, with the missing tail filled in from the germline J gene. J is TRBJ1-2 and V is TRBV19, with 7 bases fitting TRBD1. Germline trimming cut 5 bases from V and 1 base from J; bases unmatched to any gene: 7. CDR3 length equals 15 residues. From germline, CDR1 is LNHDA and CDR2 SQIVND (reference sequence). CDR3 in amino acids: CASSFRDRYNYGYTF. The DNA read from the CDR3 is TGTGCCAGTAGTTTCCGGGACAGATATAACTATGGC.

This clone was seen more than once but under ten times. Read sequence stops 3 residues before the CDR3 end, and the germline J gene provides the missing end. The V and J genes are TRBV7-8 and TRBJ1-5; no clear D gene. Deletions cut 0 bases from V and 2 bases from J, with 14 bases between. The CDR3 covers 17 residues. Germline assignment: CDR1 SGHVS and CDR2 FQNEAQ. Here the CDR3 reads CASSLAALRVRNQPQHF. The covered CDR3 bases are TGTGCCAGCAGCTTAGCAGCCCTCCGGGTTCGCAATCAGCCC.